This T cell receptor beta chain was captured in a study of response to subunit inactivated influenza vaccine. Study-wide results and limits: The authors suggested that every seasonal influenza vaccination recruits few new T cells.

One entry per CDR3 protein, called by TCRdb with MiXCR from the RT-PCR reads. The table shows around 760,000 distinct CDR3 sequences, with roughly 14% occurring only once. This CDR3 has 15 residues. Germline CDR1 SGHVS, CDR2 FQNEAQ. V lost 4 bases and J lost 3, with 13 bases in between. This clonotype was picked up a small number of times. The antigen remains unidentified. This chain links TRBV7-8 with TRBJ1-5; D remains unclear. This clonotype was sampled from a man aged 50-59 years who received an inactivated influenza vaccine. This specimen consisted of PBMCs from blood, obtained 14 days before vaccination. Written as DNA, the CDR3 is TGTGCCAGCAGCTCCGGACGGATCTCCAATCAGCCCCAGCATTTT. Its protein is CASSSGRISNQPQHF.